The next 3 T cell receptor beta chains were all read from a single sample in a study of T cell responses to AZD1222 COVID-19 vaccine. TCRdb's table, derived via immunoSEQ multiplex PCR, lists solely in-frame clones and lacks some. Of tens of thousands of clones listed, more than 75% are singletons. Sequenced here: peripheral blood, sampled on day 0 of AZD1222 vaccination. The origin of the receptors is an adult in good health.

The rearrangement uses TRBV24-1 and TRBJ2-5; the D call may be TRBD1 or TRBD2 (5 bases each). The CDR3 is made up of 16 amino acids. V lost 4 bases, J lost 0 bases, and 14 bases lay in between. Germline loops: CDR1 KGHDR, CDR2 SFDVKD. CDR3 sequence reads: CATSEDPGTYQETQYF. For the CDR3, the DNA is TGTGCCACCAGTGAGGACCCAGGGACGTACCAAGAGACCCAGTACTTC.

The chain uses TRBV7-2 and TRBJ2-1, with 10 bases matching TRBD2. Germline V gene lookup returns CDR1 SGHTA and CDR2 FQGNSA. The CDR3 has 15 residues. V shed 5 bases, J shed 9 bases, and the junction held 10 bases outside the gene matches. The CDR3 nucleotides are TGTGCCAGCAGCCCCGCTAGCGGGAGTATGAGTGAGCAGTTCTTC. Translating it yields CASSPASGSMSEQFF. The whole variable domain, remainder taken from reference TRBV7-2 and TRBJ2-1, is GAGVSQSPSNKVTEKGKDVELRCDPISGHTALYWYRQSLGQGLEFLIYFQGNSAPDKSGLPSDRFSAERTGGSVSTLTIQRTQQEDSAVYLCASSPASGSMSEQFFGPGTRLTVL.

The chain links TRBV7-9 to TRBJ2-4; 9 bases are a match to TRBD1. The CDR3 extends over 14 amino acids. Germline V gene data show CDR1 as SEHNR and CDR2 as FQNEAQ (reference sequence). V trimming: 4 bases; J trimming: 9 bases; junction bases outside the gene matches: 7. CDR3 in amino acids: CASSSGQGKVIQYF. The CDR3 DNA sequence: TGTGCCAGCAGCTCAGGACAGGGGAAGGTCATTCAGTACTTC.